This T cell receptor (beta chain) was identified in a study of blood T cell repertoires in COVID-19. Deletions cut 4 bases from V and 5 bases from J, with 23 bases between. The CDR3 length is 17 residues. Per the germline V gene, CDR1 is SGDLS and CDR2 is YYNGEE. TCRdb's table, derived via immunoSEQ multiplex PCR, lists solely in-frame clones and lacks some. Of almost 350,000 clones in the sample, about 92% were seen once. Input material: peripheral blood. This chain joins TRBV9 and TRBJ2-3; D is possibly TRBD2 (6 bases). The clonotype originates from a woman in her sixties with COVID-19, enrolled during active disease. The CDR3 loop is CASSSDRTGVTLDTQYF. The CDR3 DNA sequence: TGTGCCAGCAGCTCAGATAGGACGGGGGTAACCCTAGATACGCAGTATTTT.